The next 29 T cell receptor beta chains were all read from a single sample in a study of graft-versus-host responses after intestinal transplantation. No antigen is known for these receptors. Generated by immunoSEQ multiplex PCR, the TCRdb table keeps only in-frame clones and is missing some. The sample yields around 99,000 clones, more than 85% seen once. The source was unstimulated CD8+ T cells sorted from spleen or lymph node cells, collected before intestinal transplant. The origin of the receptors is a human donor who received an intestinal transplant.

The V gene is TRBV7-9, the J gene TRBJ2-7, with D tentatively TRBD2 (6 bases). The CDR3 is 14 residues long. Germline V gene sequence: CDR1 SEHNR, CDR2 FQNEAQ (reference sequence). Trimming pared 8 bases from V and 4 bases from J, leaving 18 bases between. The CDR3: CASGGTRDSYEQYF. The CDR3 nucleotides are TGTGCCAGCGGCGGAACCAGGGACTCTTACGAGCAGTACTTC.

As DNA, the CDR3 is TGTGCCAGCACGCTTGGCAATGAAGCTTTCTTT. Amino acid sequence: CASTLGNEAFF. The rearrangement joins TRBV5-5 to TRBJ1-1; D is unresolved. Germline CDR1 SGHKS, CDR2 YYEKEE (reference sequence). The CDR3 runs to 11 residues. The V end lost 6 bases, the J end lost 7 bases, and 10 bases lay between the germline ends.

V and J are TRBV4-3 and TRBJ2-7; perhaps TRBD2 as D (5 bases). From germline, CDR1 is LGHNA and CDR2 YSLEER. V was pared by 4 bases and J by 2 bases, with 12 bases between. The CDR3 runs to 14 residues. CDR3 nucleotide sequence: TGCGCCAGCAGCCCCGGACTGGCGACCTACGAGCAGTACTTC. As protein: CASSPGLATYEQYF.

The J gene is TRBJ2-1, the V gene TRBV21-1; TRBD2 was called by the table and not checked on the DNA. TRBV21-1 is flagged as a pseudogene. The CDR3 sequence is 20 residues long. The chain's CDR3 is CASSLRLAGGQLFPYNEQFF. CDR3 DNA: TGTGCCAGCAGCCTGCGACTAGCGGGGGGGCAACTGTTCCCCTACAATGAGCAGTTCTTC.

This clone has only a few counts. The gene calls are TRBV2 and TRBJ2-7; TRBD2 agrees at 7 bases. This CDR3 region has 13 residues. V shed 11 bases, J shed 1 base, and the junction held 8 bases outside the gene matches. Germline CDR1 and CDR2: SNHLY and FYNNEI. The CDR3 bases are TGTGCCGCTGGACCGGGACTATCCTACGAGCAGTACTTC. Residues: CAAGPGLSYEQYF.

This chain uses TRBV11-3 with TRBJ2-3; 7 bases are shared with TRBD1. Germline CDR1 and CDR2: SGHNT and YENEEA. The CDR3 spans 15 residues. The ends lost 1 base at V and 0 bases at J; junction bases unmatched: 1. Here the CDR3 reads CASSLGQGSTDTQYF. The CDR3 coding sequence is TGTGCCAGCAGCTTAGGACAGGGAAGCACAGATACGCAGTATTTT.

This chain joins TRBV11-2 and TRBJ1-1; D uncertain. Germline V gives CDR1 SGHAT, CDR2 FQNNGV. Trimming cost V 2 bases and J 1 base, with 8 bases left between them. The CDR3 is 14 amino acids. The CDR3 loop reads CASSLLSRNTEAFF. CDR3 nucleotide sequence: TGTGCCAGCAGCTTACTATCACGGAACACTGAAGCTTTCTTT.

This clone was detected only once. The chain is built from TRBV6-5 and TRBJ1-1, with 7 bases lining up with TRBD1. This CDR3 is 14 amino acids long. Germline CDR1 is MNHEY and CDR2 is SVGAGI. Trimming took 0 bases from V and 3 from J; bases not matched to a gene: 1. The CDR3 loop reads CASSYSQGDTEAFF. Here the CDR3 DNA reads TGTGCCAGCAGTTACTCCCAGGGGGACACTGAAGCTTTCTTT.

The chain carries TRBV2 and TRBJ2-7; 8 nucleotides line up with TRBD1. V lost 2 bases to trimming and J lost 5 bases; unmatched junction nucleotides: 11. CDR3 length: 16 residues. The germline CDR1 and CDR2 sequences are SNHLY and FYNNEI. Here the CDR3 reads CASSEYRAGGLNEQYF. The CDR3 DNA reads TGTGCCAGCAGTGAATATCGGGCAGGGGGCCTGAACGAGCAGTACTTC.

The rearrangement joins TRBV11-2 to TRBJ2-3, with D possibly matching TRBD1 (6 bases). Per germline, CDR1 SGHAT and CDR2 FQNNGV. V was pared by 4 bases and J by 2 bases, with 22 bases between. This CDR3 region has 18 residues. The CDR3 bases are TGTGCCAGCAGCTCGGTACTGAGGGACATTGGATTCACAGATACGCAGTATTTT. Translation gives CASSSVLRDIGFTDTQYF.

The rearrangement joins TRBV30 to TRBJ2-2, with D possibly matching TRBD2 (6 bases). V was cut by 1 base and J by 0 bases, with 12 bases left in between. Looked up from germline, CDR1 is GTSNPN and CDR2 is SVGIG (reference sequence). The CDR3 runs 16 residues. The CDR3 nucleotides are TGTGCCTGGAGTGGGGGACTCAGAGCGAACACCGGGGAGCTGTTTTTT. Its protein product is CAWSGGLRANTGELFF.

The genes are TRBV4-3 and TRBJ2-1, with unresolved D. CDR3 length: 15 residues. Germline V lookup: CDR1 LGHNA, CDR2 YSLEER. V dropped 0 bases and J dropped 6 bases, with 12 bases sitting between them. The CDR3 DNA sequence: TGCGCCAGCAGCCAAGATCTAGGCCTCCTCAATGAGCAGTTCTTC. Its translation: CASSQDLGLLNEQFF.

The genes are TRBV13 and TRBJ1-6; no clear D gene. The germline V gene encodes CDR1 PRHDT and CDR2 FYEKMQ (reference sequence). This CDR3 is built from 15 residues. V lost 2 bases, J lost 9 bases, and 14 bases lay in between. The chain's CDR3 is CASSLNLGTSSPLHF. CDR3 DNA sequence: TGTGCCAGCAGCTTAAACCTGGGAACTAGTTCACCCCTCCACTTT.

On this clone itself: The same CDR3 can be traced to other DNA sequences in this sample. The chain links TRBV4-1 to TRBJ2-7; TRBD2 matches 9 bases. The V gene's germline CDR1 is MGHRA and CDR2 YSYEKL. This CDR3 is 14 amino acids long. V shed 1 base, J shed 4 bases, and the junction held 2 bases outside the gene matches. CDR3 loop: CASSQGAGGYEQYF. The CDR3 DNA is TGCGCCAGCAGCCAAGGAGCGGGGGGTTACGAGCAGTACTTC.

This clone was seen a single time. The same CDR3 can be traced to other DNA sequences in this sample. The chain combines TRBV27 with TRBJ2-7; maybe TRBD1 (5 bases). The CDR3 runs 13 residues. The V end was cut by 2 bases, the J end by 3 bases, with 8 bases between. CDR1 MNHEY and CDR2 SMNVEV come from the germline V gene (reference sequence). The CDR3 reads CASSLGRDYEQYF. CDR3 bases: TGTGCCAGCAGTTTAGGCAGGGACTACGAGCAGTACTTC.

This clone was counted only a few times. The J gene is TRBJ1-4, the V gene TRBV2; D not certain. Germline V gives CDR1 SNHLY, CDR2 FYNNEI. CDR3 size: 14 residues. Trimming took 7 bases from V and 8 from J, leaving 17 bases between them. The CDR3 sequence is CASTPTKLGEKLFF. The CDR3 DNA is TGTGCCAGCACCCCGACTAAACTCGGGGAAAAACTGTTTTTT.

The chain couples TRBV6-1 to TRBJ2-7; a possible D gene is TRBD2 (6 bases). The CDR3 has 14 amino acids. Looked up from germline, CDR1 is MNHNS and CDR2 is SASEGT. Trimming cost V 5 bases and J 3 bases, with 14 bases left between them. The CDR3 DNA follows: TGTGCCAGCAGTCTGAGGAGGGTACACTACGAGCAGTACTTC. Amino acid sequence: CASSLRRVHYEQYF.

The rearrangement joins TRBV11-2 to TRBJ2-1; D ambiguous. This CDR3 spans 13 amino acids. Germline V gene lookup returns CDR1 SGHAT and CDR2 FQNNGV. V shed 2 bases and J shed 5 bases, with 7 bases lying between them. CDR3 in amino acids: CASSLLGDNEQFF. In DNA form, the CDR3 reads TGTGCCAGCAGCTTATTGGGCGACAATGAGCAGTTCTTC.

CDR3 protein: CASSHQGGNTEAFF. The CDR3 DNA reads TGTGCCAGCAGTCACCAAGGGGGGAACACTGAAGCTTTCTTT. V is TRBV6-5 and J is TRBJ1-1, with D perhaps TRBD1 (6 bases). With 5 bases removed from V and 1 base from J, the gap between germline ends came to 11 bases. The CDR3 loop spans 14 amino acids. Looked up from germline, CDR1 is MNHEY and CDR2 is SVGAGI.

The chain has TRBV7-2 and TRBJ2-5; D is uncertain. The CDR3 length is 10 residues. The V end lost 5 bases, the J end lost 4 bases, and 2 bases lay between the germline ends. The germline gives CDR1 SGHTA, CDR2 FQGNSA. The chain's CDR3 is CASSLETQYF. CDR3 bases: TGTGCCAGCAGCCTAGAGACCCAGTACTTC.

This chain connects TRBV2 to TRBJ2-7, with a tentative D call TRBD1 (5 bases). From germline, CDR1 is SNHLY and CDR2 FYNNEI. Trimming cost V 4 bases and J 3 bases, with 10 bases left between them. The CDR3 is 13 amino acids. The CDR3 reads CASSVGPLYEQYF. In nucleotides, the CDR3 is TGTGCCAGCAGTGTGGGGCCGCTCTACGAGCAGTACTTC.

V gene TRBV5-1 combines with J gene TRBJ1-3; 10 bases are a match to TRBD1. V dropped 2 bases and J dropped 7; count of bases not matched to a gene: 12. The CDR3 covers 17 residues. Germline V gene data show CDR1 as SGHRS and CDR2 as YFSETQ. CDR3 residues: CASSLWTGTGEENTIYF. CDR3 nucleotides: TGCGCCAGCAGCTTATGGACCGGGACAGGGGAAGAGAACACCATATATTTT.

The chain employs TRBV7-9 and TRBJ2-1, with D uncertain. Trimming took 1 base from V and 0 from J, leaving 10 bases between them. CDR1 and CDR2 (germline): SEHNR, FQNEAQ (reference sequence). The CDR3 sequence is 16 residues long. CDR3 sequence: CASSLVSPSSYNEQFF. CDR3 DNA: TGTGCCAGCAGCTTAGTTAGCCCCAGCTCCTACAATGAGCAGTTCTTC. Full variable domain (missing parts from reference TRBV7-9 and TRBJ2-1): DTGVSQNPRHKITKRGQNVTFRCDPISEHNRLYWYRQTLGQGPEFLTYFQNEAQLEKSRLLSDRFSAERPKGSFSTLEIQRTEQGDSAMYLCASSLVSPSSYNEQFFGPGTRLTVL.

CDR3 residues: CASSLARYLKSESSSEDGGYTF. The CDR3 DNA reads TGTGCCAGCAGCTTAGCGCGTTATCTCAAGTCGGAGAGTTCATCAGAAGATGGTGGCTACACCTTC. J is TRBJ1-2 and V is TRBV7-8; D is undetermined. CDR1 is SGHVS and CDR2 is FQNEAQ in the germline V gene. The V gene lost 0 bases and the J gene lost 7 bases, with 36 bases spanning the gap. The CDR3 runs 22 residues. The full variable domain, its missing parts supplied by reference TRBV7-8 and TRBJ1-2, is GAGVSQSPRYKVAKRGQDVALRCDPISGHVSLFWYQQALGQGPEFLTYFQNEAQLDKSGLPSDRFFAERPEGSVSTLKIQRTQQEDSAVYLCASSLARYLKSESSSEDGGYTFGSGTRLTVV.

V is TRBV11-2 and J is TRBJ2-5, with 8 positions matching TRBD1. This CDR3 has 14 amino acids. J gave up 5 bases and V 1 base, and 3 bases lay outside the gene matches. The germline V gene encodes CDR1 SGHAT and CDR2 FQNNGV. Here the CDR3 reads CASSLGWTGETQYF. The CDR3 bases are TGTGCCAGCAGCTTAGGTTGGACAGGGGAGACCCAGTACTTC.

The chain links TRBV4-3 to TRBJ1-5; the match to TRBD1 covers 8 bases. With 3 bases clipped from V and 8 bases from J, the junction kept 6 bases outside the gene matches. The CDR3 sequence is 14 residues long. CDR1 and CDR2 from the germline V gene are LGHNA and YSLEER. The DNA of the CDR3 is TGCGCCAGCAGCCAGACAGGGGATAATGAGCCCCAGCATTTT. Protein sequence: CASSQTGDNEPQHF.

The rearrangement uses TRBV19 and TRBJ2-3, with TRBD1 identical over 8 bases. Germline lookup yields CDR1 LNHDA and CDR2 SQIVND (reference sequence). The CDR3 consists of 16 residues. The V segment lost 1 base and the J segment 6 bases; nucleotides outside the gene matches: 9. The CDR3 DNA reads TGTGCCAGTAGTATAGGGGCAGGGGGCGAATCGGATACGCAGTATTTT. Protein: CASSIGAGGESDTQYF.

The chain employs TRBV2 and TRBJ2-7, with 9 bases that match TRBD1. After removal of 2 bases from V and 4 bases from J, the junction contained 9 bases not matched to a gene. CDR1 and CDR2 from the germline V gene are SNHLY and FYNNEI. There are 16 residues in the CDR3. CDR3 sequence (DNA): TGTGCCAGCAGTGAACCTCGGGACAGGGCTACATACGAGCAGTACTTC. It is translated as CASSEPRDRATYEQYF.

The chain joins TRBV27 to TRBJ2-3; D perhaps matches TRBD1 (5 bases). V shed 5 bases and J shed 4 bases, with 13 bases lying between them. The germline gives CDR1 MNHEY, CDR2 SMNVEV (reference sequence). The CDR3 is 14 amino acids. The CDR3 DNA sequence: TGTGCCAGCAGTAGCAGGGTTGGGGCAGATACGCAGTATTTT. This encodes CASSSRVGADTQYF.